This T cell receptor (beta chain) was identified during a study of OX40 agonist ivuxolimab in advanced cancers. Background for the entire study: Ivuxolimab, which targeted the costimulatory receptor OX40 (CD134), was an agonistic, fully human IgG2 monoclonal antibody. Intravenous ivuxolimab was administered to patients every 2 weeks at six dose levels: 0.01, 0.1, 0.3, 1.5, 3 and 10 mg/kg. Of the roughly 52 dose-escalation patients, hepatocellular carcinoma was present in approximately 20, melanoma in about 15, renal cell carcinoma in 9 and head and neck cancer in 9. In the dose-escalation cohort, 82.7% of patients were male, and the mean age was roughly 60 years, with a range of about 23 to 90. Patients were allowed to have had prior anti-PD-1, anti-PD-L1 or anti-CTLA-4 therapy, and approximately 40% of the dose-escalation patients had previously received checkpoint inhibitors. Three dose-escalation patients achieved partial responses, one with hepatocellular carcinoma and two with cutaneous melanoma. Peripheral TCRbeta sequencing was intended to test whether TCR sequence diversity was altered and clonal T-cell expansion was caused by ivuxolimab. The paper describes the monotherapy dose-escalation part (N of about 47 patients) of the phase I trial of ivuxolimab. Beyond this particular receptor, the publication reports: In partial responders in the 0.1-3.0 mg/kg groups, normalized peripheral clonal expansion was found to be among the lowest, especially among CD8+ T cells. Low levels of normalized T-cell clonal expansion were also shown by some nonresponding patients. At doses from 0.1 to 3.0 mg/kg, clonal expansion was seen in both CD4+ and CD8+ blood T cells between baseline and week 6. The antigen specificity of the peripheral T cells that underwent clonal expansion was not determined. After ivuxolimab, more expanded clones were found on average in CD8+ T cells than in CD4+ T cells.

A remark on this clone: Its binding antigen is unknown. Per-base qualities were not stored, and no clone one base away is much larger.

Cut back by 3 bases and 3 bases, the V and J ends lie 23 bases apart. The germline V gene sets CDR1 to SGHRS and CDR2 to YFSETQ. The CDR3, from cysteine to phenylalanine, totals 18 residues. The retained sequence is limited to the CDR3, 54 bases, with the frame set at the first base. For sequencing of the TCRbeta CDR3 region, genomic DNA was extracted from the sorted cells. TCRbeta CDR3 regions were sequenced using the immunoSEQ Assay. Imported from immuneACCESS, the table was reduced by TCRdb to in-frame sequences with V and J called. These copies leave out some clones; in studies compared against another copy, an unresolved V gene accounts for under half, and the cause of the remainder is not known. In all, the sample holds roughly 25,000 clones, and roughly 80% of those were seen once. The ten largest make up about 15% of the sample. The trial excluded patients who had a history of autoimmune disease or who were on systemic immunosuppression. Peripheral blood for TCR sequencing was drawn from every dose cohort at baseline, at cycle 4 day 1 and at cycle 7 day 1. The samples were taken from a phase I, first-in-human, multicenter, open-label dose-escalation trial of ivuxolimab. Adults with locally advanced or metastatic melanoma, renal cell carcinoma, hepatocellular carcinoma or head and neck squamous cell carcinoma were enrolled in the trial. Before TCR sequencing, CD4+ T cells and CD8+ T cells were sorted from peripheral blood as separate populations.

Sample: CD4+ or CD8+ T cells sorted from blood, taken in a trial of the OX40 agonist ivuxolimab. This clonotype was sampled from an adult with an advanced solid tumor such as melanoma, head and neck, liver or kidney cancer. The sequence is built from TRBV5-1 and TRBJ2-3, with TRBD2 tentatively as D gene (5 bases match). The CDR3 reads CASSSSLGVLGRTDTQYF. The DNA reads TGCGCCAGCAGCTCGTCACTCGGGGTCCTAGGAAGGACAGATACGCAGTATTTT.